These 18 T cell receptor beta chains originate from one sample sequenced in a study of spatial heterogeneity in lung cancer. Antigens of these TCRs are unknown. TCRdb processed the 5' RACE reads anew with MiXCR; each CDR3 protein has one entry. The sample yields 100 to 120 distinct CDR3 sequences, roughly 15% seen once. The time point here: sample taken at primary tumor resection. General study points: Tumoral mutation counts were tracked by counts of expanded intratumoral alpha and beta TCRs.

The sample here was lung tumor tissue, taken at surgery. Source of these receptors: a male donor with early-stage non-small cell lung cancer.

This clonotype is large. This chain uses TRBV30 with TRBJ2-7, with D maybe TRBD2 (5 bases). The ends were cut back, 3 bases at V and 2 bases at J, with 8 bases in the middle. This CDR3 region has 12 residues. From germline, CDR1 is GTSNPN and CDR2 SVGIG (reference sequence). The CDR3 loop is CAWRGSAYEQYF. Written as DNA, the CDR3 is TGTGCCTGGAGAGGTAGCGCCTACGAGCAGTACTTC.

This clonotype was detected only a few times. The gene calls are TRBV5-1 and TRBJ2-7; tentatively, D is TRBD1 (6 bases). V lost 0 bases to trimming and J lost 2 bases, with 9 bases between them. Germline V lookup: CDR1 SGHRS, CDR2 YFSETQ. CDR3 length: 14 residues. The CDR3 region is CASSLDRATYEQYF. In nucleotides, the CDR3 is TGCGCCAGCAGCTTGGACAGGGCCACCTACGAGCAGTACTTC.

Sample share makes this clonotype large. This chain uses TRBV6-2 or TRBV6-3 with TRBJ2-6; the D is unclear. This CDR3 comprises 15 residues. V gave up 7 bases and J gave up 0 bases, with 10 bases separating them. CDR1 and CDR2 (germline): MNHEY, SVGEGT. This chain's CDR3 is CASNSLGSGANVLTF. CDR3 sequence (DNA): TGTGCCAGCAACAGTTTGGGCTCTGGGGCCAACGTCCTGACTTTC.

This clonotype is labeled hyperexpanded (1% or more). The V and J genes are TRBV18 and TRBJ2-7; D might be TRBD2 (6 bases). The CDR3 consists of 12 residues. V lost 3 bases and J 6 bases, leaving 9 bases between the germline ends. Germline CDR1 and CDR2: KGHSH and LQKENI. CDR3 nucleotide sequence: TGTGCCAGCTCACCCGGGGGTAGCGAGCAGTACTTC. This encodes CASSPGGSEQYF.

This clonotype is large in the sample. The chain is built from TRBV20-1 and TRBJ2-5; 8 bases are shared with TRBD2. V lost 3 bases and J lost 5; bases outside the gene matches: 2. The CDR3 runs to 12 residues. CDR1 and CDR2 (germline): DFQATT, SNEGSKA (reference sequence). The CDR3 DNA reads TGCAGTGCTAGCGGGACTAGGGAGACCCAGTACTTC. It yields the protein CSASGTRETQYF.

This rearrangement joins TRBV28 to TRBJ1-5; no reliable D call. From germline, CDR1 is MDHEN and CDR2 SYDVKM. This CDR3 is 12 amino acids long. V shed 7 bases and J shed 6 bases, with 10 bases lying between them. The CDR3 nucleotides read TGTGCCAGCATGCAGAATAGTCAGCCCCAGCATTTT. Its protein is CASMQNSQPQHF. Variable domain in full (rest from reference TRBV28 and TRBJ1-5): DVKVTQSSRYLVKRTGEKVFLECVQDMDHENMFWYRQDPGLGLRLIYFSYDVKMKEKGDIPEGYSVSREKKERFSLILESASTNQTSMYLCASMQNSQPQHFGDGTRLSIL.

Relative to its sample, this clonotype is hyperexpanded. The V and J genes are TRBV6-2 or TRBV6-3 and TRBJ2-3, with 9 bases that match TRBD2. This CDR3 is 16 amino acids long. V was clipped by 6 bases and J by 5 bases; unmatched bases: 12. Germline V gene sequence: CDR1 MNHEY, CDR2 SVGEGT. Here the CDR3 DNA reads TGTGCCAGCAGCTACGGATCTAGCGGGATTGGAGATACGCAGTATTTT. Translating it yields CASSYGSSGIGDTQYF.

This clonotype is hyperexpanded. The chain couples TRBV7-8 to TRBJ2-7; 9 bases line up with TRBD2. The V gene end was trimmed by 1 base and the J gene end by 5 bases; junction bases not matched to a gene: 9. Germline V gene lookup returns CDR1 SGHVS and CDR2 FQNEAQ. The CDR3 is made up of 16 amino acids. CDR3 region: CASSLDWNSGSNEQYF. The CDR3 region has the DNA TGTGCCAGCAGCTTAGATTGGAATAGCGGGAGCAACGAGCAGTACTTC.

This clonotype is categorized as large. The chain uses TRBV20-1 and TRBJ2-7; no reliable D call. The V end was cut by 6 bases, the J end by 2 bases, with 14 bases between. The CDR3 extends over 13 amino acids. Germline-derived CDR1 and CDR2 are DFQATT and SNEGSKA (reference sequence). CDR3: CSAVDIGTYEQYF. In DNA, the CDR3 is TGCAGTGCCGTAGACATAGGAACCTACGAGCAGTACTTC.

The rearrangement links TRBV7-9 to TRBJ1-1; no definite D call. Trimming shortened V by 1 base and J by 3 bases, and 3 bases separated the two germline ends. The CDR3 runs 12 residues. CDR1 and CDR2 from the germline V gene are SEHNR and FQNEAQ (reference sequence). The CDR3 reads CASSLGYTEAFF. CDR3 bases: TGTGCCAGCAGCTTAGGGTACACTGAAGCTTTCTTT.

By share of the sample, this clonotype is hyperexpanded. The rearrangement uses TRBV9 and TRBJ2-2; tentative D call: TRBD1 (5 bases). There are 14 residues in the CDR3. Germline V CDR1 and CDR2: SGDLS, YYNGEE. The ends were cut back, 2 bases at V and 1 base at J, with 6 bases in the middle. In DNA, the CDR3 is TGTGCCAGCAGCGTTGGACAGAACACCGGGGAGCTGTTTTTT. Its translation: CASSVGQNTGELFF.

CDR3 protein: CSARVELRATRQYF. Here the CDR3 DNA reads TGCAGTGCTAGAGTGGAGTTAAGGGCGACGAGGCAGTACTTC. The V call is TRBV20-1, the J call TRBJ2-7; unclear D gene. The length of the CDR3 is 14 residues. V was pared by 1 base and J by 9 bases, with 19 bases between. Per the germline V gene, CDR1 is DFQATT and CDR2 is SNEGSKA (reference sequence).

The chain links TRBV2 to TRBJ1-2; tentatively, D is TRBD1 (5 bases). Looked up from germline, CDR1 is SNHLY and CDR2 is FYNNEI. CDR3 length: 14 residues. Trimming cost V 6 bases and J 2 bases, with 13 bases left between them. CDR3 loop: CASRGLTGNYGYTF. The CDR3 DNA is TGTGCCAGCAGGGGACTAACGGGAAACTATGGCTACACCTTC.

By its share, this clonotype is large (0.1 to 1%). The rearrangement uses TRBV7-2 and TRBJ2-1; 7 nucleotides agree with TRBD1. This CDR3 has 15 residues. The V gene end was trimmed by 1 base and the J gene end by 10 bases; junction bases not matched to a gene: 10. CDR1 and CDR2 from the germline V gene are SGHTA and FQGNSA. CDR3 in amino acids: CASSLVRGGYEEQFF. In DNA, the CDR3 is TGTGCCAGCAGCTTAGTAAGAGGGGGCTATGAGGAGCAGTTCTTC.

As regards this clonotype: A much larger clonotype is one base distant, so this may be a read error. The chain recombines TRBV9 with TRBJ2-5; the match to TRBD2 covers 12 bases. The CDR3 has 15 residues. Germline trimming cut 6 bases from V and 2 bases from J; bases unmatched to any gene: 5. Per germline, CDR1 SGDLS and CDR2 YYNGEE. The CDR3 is CASNITSGGQETQYF. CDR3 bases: TGTGCCAGCAACATAACTAGCGGGGGGCAAGAGACCCAGTACTTC. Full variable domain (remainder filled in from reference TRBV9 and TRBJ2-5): DSGVTQTPKHLITATGQRVTLRCSPRSGDLSVYWYQQSLDQGLQFLIQYYNGEERAKGNILERFSAQQFPDLHSELNLSSLELGDSALYFCASNITSGGQETQYFGPGTRLLVL.

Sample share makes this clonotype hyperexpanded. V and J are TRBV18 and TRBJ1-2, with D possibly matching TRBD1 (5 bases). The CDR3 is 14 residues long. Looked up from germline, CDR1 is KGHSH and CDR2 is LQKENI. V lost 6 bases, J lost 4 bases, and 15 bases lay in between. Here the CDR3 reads CASSEGTVAYGYTF. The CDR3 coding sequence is TGTGCCAGCTCCGAAGGGACGGTAGCCTATGGCTACACCTTC.

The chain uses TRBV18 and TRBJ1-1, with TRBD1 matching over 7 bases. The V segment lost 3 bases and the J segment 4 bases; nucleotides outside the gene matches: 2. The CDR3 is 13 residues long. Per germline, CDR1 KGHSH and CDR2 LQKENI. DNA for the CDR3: TGTGCCAGCTCACCTCAGGGGGGCACTGAAGCTTTCTTT. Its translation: CASSPQGGTEAFF. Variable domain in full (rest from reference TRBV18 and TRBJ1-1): NAGVMQNPRHLVRRRGQEARLRCSPMKGHSHVYWYRQLPEEGLKFMVYLQKENIIDESGMPKERFSAEFPKEGPSILRIQQVVRGDSAAYFCASSPQGGTEAFFGQGTRLTVV.

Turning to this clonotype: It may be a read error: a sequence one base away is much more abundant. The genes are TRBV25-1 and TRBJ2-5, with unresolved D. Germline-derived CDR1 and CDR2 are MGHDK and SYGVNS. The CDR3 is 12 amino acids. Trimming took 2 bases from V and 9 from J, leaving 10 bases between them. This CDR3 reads CASSEAHEAQYF. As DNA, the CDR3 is TGTGCCAGCAGTGAAGCCCACGAGGCCCAGTACTTC.